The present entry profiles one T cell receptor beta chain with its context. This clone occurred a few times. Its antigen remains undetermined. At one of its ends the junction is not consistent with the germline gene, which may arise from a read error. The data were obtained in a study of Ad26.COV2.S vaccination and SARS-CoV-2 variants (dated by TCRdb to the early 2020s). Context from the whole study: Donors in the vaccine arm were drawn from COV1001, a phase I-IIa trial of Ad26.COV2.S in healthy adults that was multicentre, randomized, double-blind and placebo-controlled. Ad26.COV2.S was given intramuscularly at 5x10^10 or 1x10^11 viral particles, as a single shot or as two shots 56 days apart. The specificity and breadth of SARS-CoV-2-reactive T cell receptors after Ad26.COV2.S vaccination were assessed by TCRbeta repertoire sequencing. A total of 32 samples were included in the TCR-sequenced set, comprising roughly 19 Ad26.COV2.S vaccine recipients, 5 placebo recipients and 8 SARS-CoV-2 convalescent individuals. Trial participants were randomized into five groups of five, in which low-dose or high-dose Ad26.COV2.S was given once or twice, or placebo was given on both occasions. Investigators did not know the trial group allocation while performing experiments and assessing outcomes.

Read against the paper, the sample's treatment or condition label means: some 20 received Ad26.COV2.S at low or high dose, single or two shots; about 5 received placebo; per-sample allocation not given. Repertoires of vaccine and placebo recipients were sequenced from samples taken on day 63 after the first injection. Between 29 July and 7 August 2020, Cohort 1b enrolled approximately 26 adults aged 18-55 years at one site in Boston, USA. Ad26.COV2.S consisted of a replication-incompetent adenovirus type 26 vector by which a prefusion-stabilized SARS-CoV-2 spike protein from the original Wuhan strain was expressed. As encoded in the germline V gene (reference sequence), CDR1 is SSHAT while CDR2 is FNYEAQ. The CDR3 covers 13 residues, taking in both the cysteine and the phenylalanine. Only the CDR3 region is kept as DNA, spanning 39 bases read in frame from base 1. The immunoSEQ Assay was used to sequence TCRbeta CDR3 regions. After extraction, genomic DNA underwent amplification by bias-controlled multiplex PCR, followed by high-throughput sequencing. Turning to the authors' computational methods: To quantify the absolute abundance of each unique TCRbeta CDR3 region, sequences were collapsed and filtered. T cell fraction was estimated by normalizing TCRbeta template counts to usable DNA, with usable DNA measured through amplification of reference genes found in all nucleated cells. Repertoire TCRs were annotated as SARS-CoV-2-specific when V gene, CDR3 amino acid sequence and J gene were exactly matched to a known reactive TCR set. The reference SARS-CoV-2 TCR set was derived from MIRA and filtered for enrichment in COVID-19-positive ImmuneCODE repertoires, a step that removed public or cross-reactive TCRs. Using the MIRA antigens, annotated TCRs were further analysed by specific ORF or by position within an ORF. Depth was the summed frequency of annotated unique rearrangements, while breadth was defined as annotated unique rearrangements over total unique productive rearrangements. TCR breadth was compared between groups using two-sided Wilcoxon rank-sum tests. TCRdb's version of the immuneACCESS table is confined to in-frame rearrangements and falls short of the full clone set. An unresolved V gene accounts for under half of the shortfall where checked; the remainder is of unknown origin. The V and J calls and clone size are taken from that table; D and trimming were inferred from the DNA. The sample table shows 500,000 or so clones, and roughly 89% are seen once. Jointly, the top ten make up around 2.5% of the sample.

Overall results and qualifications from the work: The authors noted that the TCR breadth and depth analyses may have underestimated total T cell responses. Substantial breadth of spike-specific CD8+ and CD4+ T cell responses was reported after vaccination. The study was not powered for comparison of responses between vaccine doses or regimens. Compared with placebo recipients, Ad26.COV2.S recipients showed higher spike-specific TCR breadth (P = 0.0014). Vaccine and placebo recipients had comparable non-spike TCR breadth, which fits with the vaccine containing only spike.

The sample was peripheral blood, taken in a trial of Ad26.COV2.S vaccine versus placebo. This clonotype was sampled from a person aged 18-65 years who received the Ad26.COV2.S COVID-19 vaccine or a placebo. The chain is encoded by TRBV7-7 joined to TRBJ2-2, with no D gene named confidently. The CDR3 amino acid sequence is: CASSPMLTGELFF. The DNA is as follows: TGTGCTAGCAGCCCTATGCTTACCGGGGAGCTGTTTTTT. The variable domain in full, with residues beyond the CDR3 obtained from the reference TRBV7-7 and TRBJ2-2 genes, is GAGVSQSPRYKVTKRGQDVTLRCDPISSHATLYWYQQALGQGPEFLTYFNYEAQPDKSGLPSDRFSAERPEGSISTLTIQRTEQRDSAMYRCASSPMLTGELFFGEGSRLTVL.